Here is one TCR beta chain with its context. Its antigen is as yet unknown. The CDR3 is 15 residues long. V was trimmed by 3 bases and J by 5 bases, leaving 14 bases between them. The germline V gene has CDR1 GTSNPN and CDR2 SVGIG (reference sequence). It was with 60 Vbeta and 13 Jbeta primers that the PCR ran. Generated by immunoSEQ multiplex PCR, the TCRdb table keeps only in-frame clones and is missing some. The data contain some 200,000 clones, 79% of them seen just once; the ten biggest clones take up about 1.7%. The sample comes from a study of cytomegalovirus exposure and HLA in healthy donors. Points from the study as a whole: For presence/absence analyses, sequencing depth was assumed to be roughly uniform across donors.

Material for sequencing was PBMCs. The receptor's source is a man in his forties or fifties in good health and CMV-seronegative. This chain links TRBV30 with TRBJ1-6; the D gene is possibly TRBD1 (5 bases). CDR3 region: CAWRPGGNNNSPLHF. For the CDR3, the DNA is TGTGCCTGGAGGCCCGGGGGGAATAATAATTCACCCCTCCACTTT.